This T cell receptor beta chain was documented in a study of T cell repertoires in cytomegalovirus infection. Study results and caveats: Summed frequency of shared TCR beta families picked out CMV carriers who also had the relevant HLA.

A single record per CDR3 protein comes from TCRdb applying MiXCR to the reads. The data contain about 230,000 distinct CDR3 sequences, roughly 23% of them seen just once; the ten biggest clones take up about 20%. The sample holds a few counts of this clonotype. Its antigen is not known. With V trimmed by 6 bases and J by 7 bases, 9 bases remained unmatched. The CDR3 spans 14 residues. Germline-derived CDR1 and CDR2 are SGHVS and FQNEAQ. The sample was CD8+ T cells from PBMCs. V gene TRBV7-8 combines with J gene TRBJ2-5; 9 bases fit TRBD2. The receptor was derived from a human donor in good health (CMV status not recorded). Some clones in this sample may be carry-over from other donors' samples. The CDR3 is CASRETSGPATQYF. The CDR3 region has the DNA TGTGCCAGCAGAGAGACTAGCGGTCCGGCGACCCAGTACTTC.